The rows below give T cell receptor beta chains drawn from one sample of a study of shared clonotypes between healthy human individuals. Produced via immunoSEQ multiplex PCR; TCRdb's table is partial and in-frame only. The table has roughly 2.2 million clones, around 93% seen once. The source material was naive CD4+ T cells from PBMCs. Every receptor here comes from a man aged 18-30 years in good health. Some clones in this sample may be carry-over from other donors' samples. Each CDR3 is given with its conserved first and last residue. D genes are given only for firm matches. A clone size is listed for some rows: how often the clone was seen (once, few, many), or a class if it is expanded.

>-|TRBV6-1|-|TRBJ2-3
CASSEGWQFTDTQYF
TGTGCCAGCAGTGAAGGATGGCAATTCACAGATACGCAGTATTTT
>-|TRBV19|-|TRBJ1-2
CASTRVPGDITITSGYTF
TGTGCCAGTACCCGGGTGCCGGGGGACATTACAATTACGAGTGGCTACACCTTC
>-|TRBV12-2|-|TRBJ2-7
CASRLEAVEQYF
TGTGCAAGTCGCTTAGAGGCCGTCGAGCAGTACTTC
>-|TRBV19|-|TRBJ2-7
CASSNPRGPIYEQYF
TGTGCCAGTAGCAATCCCCGGGGGCCGATCTACGAGCAGTACTTC
>-|TRBV28|-|TRBJ2-4
CASSPDMLAKNIQYF
TGTGCCAGCAGCCCCGACATGTTAGCCAAAAACATTCAGTACTTC
>-|TRBV30|once|TRBJ1-3
CAWSLKAGNTIYF
TGTGCCTGGAGTCTCAAAGCCGGAAACACCATATATTTT
>TRBD2|TRBV27|-|TRBJ2-7
CASSSIGGGLYEQYF
TGTGCCAGCAGTTCGATTGGCGGGGGGCTCTACGAGCAGTACTTC
>-|TRBV7-3|-|TRBJ1-2
CASSPGATRLTYGYTF
TGTGCCAGCAGCCCCGGGGCCACACGTTTGACATATGGCTACACCTTC
>-|TRBV5-8|once|TRBJ1-3
CASSPRLYSGNTIYF
TGTGCCAGCAGCCCACGGCTCTACTCTGGAAACACCATATATTTT
>TRBD2|TRBV7-3|-|TRBJ2-2
CASSLAGAGELFF
TGTGCCAGCAGCCTAGCGGGAGCCGGGGAGCTGTTTTTT
>-|TRBV30|once|TRBJ2-1
CAWRQNPPQRFNNEQFF
TGTGCCTGGAGACAAAACCCCCCGCAAAGGTTTAACAATGAGCAGTTCTTC
>-|TRBV7-2|-|TRBJ2-5
CASSLVLVGTQYF
TGTGCCAGCAGCTTAGTATTAGTGGGGACCCAGTACTTC
>-|TRBV20-1|few|TRBJ2-3
CSATEGDTQYF
TGCAGTGCTACTGAAGGAGATACGCAGTATTTT
>TRBD2|TRBV7-9|-|TRBJ2-3
CASSHGLAAGVLDTQYF
TGTGCCAGCAGCCACGGACTAGCGGCAGGAGTTTTAGATACGCAGTATTTT
>TRBD2|TRBV10-3|-|TRBJ2-7
CAISVAGGSSYEQYF
TGTGCCATCAGTGTAGCGGGGGGGAGCTCCTACGAGCAGTACTTC
>-|TRBV5-4|-|TRBJ2-7
CASSPTGGGRGYEQYF
TGTGCCAGCAGCCCGACCGGAGGGGGGCGCGGGTACGAGCAGTACTTC
>-|TRBV19|-|TRBJ2-7
CASSRDRKAYEQYF
TGTGCCAGTAGCCGGGACCGCAAGGCCTACGAGCAGTACTTC
>-|TRBV19|-|TRBJ2-6
CASSIWDPSGANVLTF
TGTGCCAGTAGTATTTGGGACCCCTCTGGGGCCAACGTCCTGACTTTC
>-|TRBV5-1|-|TRBJ1-1
CASSLGPYEAFF
TGCGCCAGCAGCTTGGGACCCTATGAAGCTTTCTTT
>-|TRBV28|-|TRBJ1-1
CASRFGGASGTNTEAFF
TGTGCCAGCAGATTCGGCGGGGCGTCAGGGACCAACACTGAAGCTTTCTTT
>TRBD2|TRBV10-3|-|TRBJ2-3
CAISGTSGRAADTQYF
TGTGCCATCAGTGGCACTAGCGGGAGGGCGGCAGATACGCAGTATTTT
>-|TRBV2|once|TRBJ2-1
CASSVPRNEQFF
TGTGCCAGCAGTGTACCGCGAAATGAGCAGTTCTTC
>TRBD1|TRBV4-3|-|TRBJ2-2
CASSQAGTVANTGELFF
TGCGCCAGCAGCCAAGCCGGGACAGTAGCGAACACCGGGGAGCTGTTTTTT
>-|TRBV5-4|-|TRBJ2-7
CASSRSGFSSYEQYF
TGTGCCAGCAGCCGATCAGGCTTCAGCTCCTACGAGCAGTACTTC
>TRBD1|TRBV28|-|TRBJ1-3
CATRQGGNTIYF
TGTGCCACCCGACAGGGTGGAAACACCATATATTTT
>-|TRBV18|-|TRBJ2-7
CASSPRGTDRYEQYF
TGTGCCAGCTCACCACGAGGGACGGACCGGTACGAGCAGTACTTC
>-|TRBV10-3|-|TRBJ1-4
CAISGSRFGGSNEKLFF
TGTGCCATCAGTGGGAGTAGATTTGGGGGTTCTAATGAAAAACTGTTTTTT
>-|TRBV19|-|TRBJ2-5
CASSPRDLQETQYF
TGTGCCAGTAGTCCCCGGGACCTACAAGAGACCCAGTACTTC
>TRBD1|TRBV19|-|TRBJ1-2
CASSTWDSASGGYTF
TGTGCCAGTAGTACCTGGGACAGCGCGTCTGGGGGCTACACCTTC
>-|TRBV29-1|once|TRBJ1-2
CSATPGTEVGYTF
TGCAGCGCAACACCCGGGACCGAGGTGGGCTACACCTTC
>-|TRBV19|-|TRBJ1-5
CASSIVAFNQPQHF
TGTGCCAGTAGTATTGTGGCTTTTAATCAGCCCCAGCATTTT
>TRBD2|TRBV5-1|once|TRBJ2-5
CASSLRVLAGGFQETQYF
TGCGCCAGCAGCTTGAGGGTTCTAGCGGGAGGATTCCAAGAGACCCAGTACTTC
>-|TRBV5-1|-|TRBJ2-2
CASSPDGNTGELFF
TGCGCCAGCAGCCCCGACGGGAACACCGGGGAGCTGTTTTTT
>-|TRBV6-1|-|TRBJ2-7
CASSDGGGRTYEQYF
TGTGCCAGCAGTGATGGGGGCGGGCGCACCTACGAGCAGTACTTC
>TRBD1|TRBV19|-|TRBJ1-2
CASSMDRGSPRYGYTF
TGTGCCAGTAGTATGGACAGGGGGTCACCGAGATATGGCTACACCTTC
>TRBD1|TRBV28|-|TRBJ1-3
CASSLRDRAPSFSGNTIYF
TGTGCCAGCAGTTTGCGGGACAGGGCACCCTCTTTCTCTGGAAACACCATATATTTT
>-|TRBV7-9|-|TRBJ1-2
CASTLGGADYGYTF
TGTGCCAGCACCTTGGGGGGGGCCGACTATGGCTACACCTTC
>-|TRBV19|-|TRBJ2-5
CASSPEGFPQETQYF
TGTGCCAGTAGCCCTGAGGGGTTCCCCCAAGAGACCCAGTACTTC
>-|TRBV4-3|-|TRBJ2-5
CASSQEDGETQYF
TGCGCCAGCAGCCAAGAGGACGGGGAGACCCAGTACTTC
>TRBD2|TRBV5-1|-|TRBJ2-1
CASSFSGGDPPYNEQFF
TGCGCCAGCAGCTTTTCGGGGGGAGATCCCCCCTACAATGAGCAGTTCTTC